This T cell receptor beta chain is from a study of persistence of HIV-infected CD4 T cells. Study information: The sample holds CD4+ T cells responsive to CMV or HIV-1 Gag.

Sequencing used immunoSEQ version 4 in survey mode. Profiled with immunoSEQ multiplex PCR; TCRdb holds only in-frame clones, not every one. The repertoire includes 25,000 to 30,000 clones, roughly 86% of them detected once, and roughly 4.5% sits in the top ten. The stimulus was lysate of CMV-infected fibroblasts, around 10 ug/mL. CD40L/CD69 double-negative CD45RO-high memory CD4+ T cells were collected. A roughly 17-hour stimulation of CD8-depleted PBMCs used anti-CD28/CD49d costimulation, CD40-blocking antibody and enfuvirtide. Regarding this clone: Its antigen remains unknown.

The germline V gene encodes CDR1 KGHSH and CDR2 LQKENI. V was shortened by 3 bases and J by 10 bases, with 10 bases between the two germline ends. The CDR3 is 12 amino acids. This specimen was CD4+ T cells sorted from PBMCs after roughly 18-hour stimulation, taken from a patient who received antiretroviral therapy. The rearrangement joins TRBV18 to TRBJ2-1; no clear D. The clonotype was recovered from an adult man with HIV who was CMV-seropositive. The CDR3 protein is CASSPSAREQFF. The CDR3 nucleotides read TGTGCCAGCTCACCGAGCGCCCGGGAGCAGTTCTTC. The whole variable domain, remainder taken from reference TRBV18 and TRBJ2-1, is NAGVMQNPRHLVRRRGQEARLRCSPMKGHSHVYWYRQLPEEGLKFMVYLQKENIIDESGMPKERFSAEFPKEGPSILRIQQVVRGDSAAYFCASSPSAREQFFGPGTRLTVL.